The 22 T cell receptor beta chains presented below share a single source sample, sequenced in a study of regulatory and conventional T cells in RAG deficiency. Genomic DNA came from blood conventional CD4+ T cells gated CD25-low CD127-high. Data came from immunoSEQ multiplex PCR; TCRdb stores just in-frame clones and leaves some out. The sample lists 30,000 to 40,000 clones; 70% to 80% were seen once. The sample was also linked to a second study, of regulatory T cells. That study adds: Amplification used 52 TRBV primers and 13 TRBJ primers.

The sample consisted of CD4+ effector T cells sorted from blood. These receptors came from a human donor in good health.

The V call is TRBV6-5, the J call TRBJ2-6; possibly TRBD2 for D (6 bases). Germline values: CDR1 MNHEY, CDR2 SVGAGI. This CDR3 region has 14 residues. The V end was cut by 10 bases, the J end by 2 bases, with 12 bases between. The DNA for the CDR3 is TGTGCCACCACGGGGGAGCCTGGGGCCAACGTCCTGACTTTC. This translates into CATTGEPGANVLTF.

This rearrangement joins TRBV5-6 to TRBJ2-2; perhaps TRBD1 as D (6 bases). Trimming removed 2 bases at V and 6 bases at J, with 14 bases between. The germline CDR1 and CDR2 sequences are SGHDT and YYEEEE. This CDR3 region has 15 residues. The DNA of the CDR3 is TGTGCCAGCAGCTTACAGGGTAATCGTCCCGGGGAGCTGTTTTTT. Its translation is CASSLQGNRPGELFF.

The sample holds one count of this clone. The genes are TRBV9 and TRBJ2-5; TRBD1 might be the D (6 bases). The CDR3 is 14 amino acids. V was shortened by 3 bases and J by 8 bases, with 17 bases between the two germline ends. In germline, CDR1 is SGDLS, CDR2 YYNGEE. As DNA, the CDR3 is TGTGCCAGCAGCGCCGTGACAGGCTCGGCCACCCAGTACTTC. Amino acids: CASSAVTGSATQYF.

This clone turned up a few times. V and J are TRBV7-6 and TRBJ2-1; D uncertain. The V end was cut by 5 bases, the J end by 4 bases, with 9 bases between. Germline V gives CDR1 SGHVS, CDR2 FNYEAQ. There are 13 residues in the CDR3. Here the CDR3 reads CASSRISYNEQFF. The DNA for the CDR3 is TGTGCCAGCAGCCGCATATCTTACAATGAGCAGTTCTTC.

V gene TRBV6-6 combines with J gene TRBJ2-7, with TRBD1 matching 7 bases. Germline CDR1 reads MNHNY; CDR2 reads SVGAGI (reference sequence). With V trimmed by 0 bases and J by 2 bases, 4 bases remained unmatched. The CDR3 extends over 15 amino acids. CDR3 protein: CASSYSGTVTYEQYF. CDR3 in DNA: TGTGCCAGCAGTTACTCGGGGACAGTTACCTACGAGCAGTACTTC.

This clone has a single count. The junction and the germline gene differ at one end; a read error may be behind it. The chain recombines TRBV7-7 with TRBJ1-4; D unresolved. The germline V gene has CDR1 SSHAT and CDR2 FNYEAQ (reference sequence). CDR3 length equals 15 residues. The chain's CDR3 is CASSLDGWFDEKLFF. The CDR3 DNA reads TGTGCTAGCAGCTTAGACGGGTGGTTCGATGAAAAACTGTTTTTT.

This clone was counted a few times. The V gene is TRBV7-3, the J gene TRBJ2-2; D might be TRBD1 (6 bases). Germline V CDR1 and CDR2: SGHTA, FQGTGA. Trimming stripped 5 bases from V and 7 bases from J, with 11 bases between. This CDR3 is 13 amino acids long. The CDR3: CASSNTGNGELFF. For the CDR3, the DNA is TGTGCCAGCAGCAATACAGGGAACGGGGAGCTGTTTTTT.

This CDR3 reads CASSAGGGKETQYF. The CDR3 nucleotides are TGTGCCAGCAGCGCCGGAGGAGGGAAGGAGACCCAGTACTTC. The gene calls are TRBV7-9 and TRBJ2-5, with a tentative D call TRBD2 (6 bases). This CDR3 contains 14 residues. In germline, CDR1 is SEHNR, CDR2 FQNEAQ (reference sequence). The germline V and J ends were trimmed by 5 bases and 5 bases, with 15 bases remaining between them.

The chain joins TRBV9 to TRBJ1-2, with D hard to call. This CDR3 is 12 amino acids long. The ends were cut back, 0 bases at V and 5 bases at J, with 5 bases in the middle. The V gene's germline CDR1 is SGDLS and CDR2 YYNGEE. The CDR3 spells CASSVGQYGYTF. In DNA, the CDR3 is TGTGCCAGCAGCGTAGGGCAGTATGGCTACACCTTC.

The chain links TRBV7-2 to TRBJ1-1; D is uncertain. The CDR3 has 13 amino acids. With 1 base removed from V and 4 bases from J, the gap between germline ends came to 7 bases. Germline V lookup: CDR1 SGHTA, CDR2 FQGNSA. The CDR3 DNA reads TGTGCCAGCAGCTTAGAAATCAGCACTGAAGCTTTCTTT. Translating gives CASSLEISTEAFF. The whole variable domain, remainder taken from reference TRBV7-2 and TRBJ1-1, is GAGVSQSPSNKVTEKGKDVELRCDPISGHTALYWYRQSLGQGLEFLIYFQGNSAPDKSGLPSDRFSAERTGGSVSTLTIQRTQQEDSAVYLCASSLEISTEAFFGQGTRLTVV.

J is TRBJ2-3 and V is TRBV5-4; TRBD2 agrees at 13 bases. V lost 0 bases to trimming and J lost 0 bases; unmatched junction nucleotides: 1. CDR3 length: 17 residues. Looked up from germline, CDR1 is SGHNT and CDR2 is YYREEE (reference sequence). This chain's CDR3 is CASSLGLAGGSTDTQYF. As DNA, the CDR3 is TGTGCCAGCAGCTTGGGACTAGCGGGGGGTAGCACAGATACGCAGTATTTT.

This clone turned up a few times. This chain joins TRBV28 and TRBJ1-5; D uncertain. The germline V and J ends were trimmed by 8 bases and 0 bases, with 5 bases remaining between them. This CDR3 region has 12 residues. Germline lookup yields CDR1 MDHEN and CDR2 SYDVKM. The CDR3 loop reads CASFYSNQPQHF. In DNA, the CDR3 is TGTGCCAGCTTTTATAGCAATCAGCCCCAGCATTTT.

This chain joins TRBV27 and TRBJ1-6, with 7 bases that match TRBD1. The CDR3 has 16 residues. J lost 0 bases, V lost 3 bases, and 2 bases had no gene match. The V gene's germline CDR1 is MNHEY and CDR2 SMNVEV (reference sequence). The CDR3 nucleotides read TGTGCCAGCAGTTTGGACAGGAGCTCCTATAATTCACCCCTCCACTTT. Encoded protein: CASSLDRSSYNSPLHF.

The CDR3 DNA is TGTGCCAGCAGCCGACAGGCCCCAGAGACCCAGTACTTC. This translates into CASSRQAPETQYF. This rearrangement joins TRBV7-8 to TRBJ2-5; D possibly corresponds to TRBD1 (6 bases). The CDR3 has 13 residues. V dropped 5 bases and J dropped 4 bases, with 11 bases sitting between them. The germline V gene encodes CDR1 SGHVS and CDR2 FQNEAQ.

This clone showed up just a few times. The rearrangement links TRBV9 to TRBJ2-7, with a weak D call TRBD1 (6 bases). This CDR3 spans 15 amino acids. The germline V and J ends were trimmed by 0 bases and 4 bases, with 14 bases remaining between them. From germline, CDR1 is SGDLS and CDR2 YYNGEE. DNA of the CDR3: TGTGCCAGCAGCGTAGAACTGGGGGCTGAGTACGAGCAGTACTTC. It is translated as CASSVELGAEYEQYF.

The CDR3 bases are TGTGCCAGCCGAGGGGTCCGGATAGACAATCAGCCCCAGCATTTT. Protein sequence: CASRGVRIDNQPQHF. The rearrangement links TRBV19 to TRBJ1-5, with D maybe TRBD1 (5 bases). CDR1 is LNHDA and CDR2 is SQIVND in the germline V gene (reference sequence). Trimming stripped 9 bases from V and 3 bases from J, with 18 bases between. There are 15 residues in the CDR3.

This chain joins TRBV7-6 and TRBJ2-7; maybe TRBD1 (5 bases). Germline CDR1 reads SGHVS; CDR2 reads FNYEAQ. The CDR3 covers 13 residues. Trimming removed 5 bases from V and 2 bases from J, with 10 bases in between. CDR3 coding DNA: TGTGCCAGCAGCCCTATACAGGCCTACGAGCAGTACTTC. It encodes CASSPIQAYEQYF.

The chain couples TRBV5-4 to TRBJ2-3; 11 bases are a match to TRBD1. The CDR3 totals 16 residues. Per germline, CDR1 SGHNT and CDR2 YYREEE (reference sequence). V lost 0 bases and J lost 5; bases outside the gene matches: 5. The CDR3 bases are TGTGCCAGCAGCTTGGGCCCGGGACAGGGGGAAGATACGCAGTATTTT. It is translated as CASSLGPGQGEDTQYF.

CDR3 region: CASSEIPGPGVGKLFF. For the CDR3, the DNA is TGTGCCAGCAGCGAAATTCCGGGACCCGGGGTTGGGAAACTGTTTTTT. V is TRBV9 and J is TRBJ1-4; possible D gene TRBD1, 5 bases. In germline, CDR1 is SGDLS, CDR2 YYNGEE. Trimming removed 3 bases from V and 11 bases from J, with 23 bases in between. The CDR3 covers 16 residues.

V is TRBV5-1 and J is TRBJ2-3; 9 bases fit TRBD2. Trimming at V came to 0 bases and at J to 0 bases, leaving 2 bases not matched to a gene. The length of the CDR3 is 16 residues. Looked up from germline, CDR1 is SGHRS and CDR2 is YFSETQ. CDR3 DNA sequence: TGCGCCAGCAGCTTGGGCGGGGGGGCCAGCACAGATACGCAGTATTTT. Translated, it gives CASSLGGGASTDTQYF.

The chain is built from TRBV11-2 and TRBJ1-3; D is unresolved. CDR3 length: 14 amino acids. V was cut by 5 bases and J by 0 bases, with 8 bases left in between. Germline CDR1 reads SGHAT; CDR2 reads FQNNGV. The DNA of the CDR3 is TGTGCCAGCAGCCCGCCGGGCTCTGGAAACACCATATATTTT. Protein: CASSPPGSGNTIYF.

The gene calls are TRBV7-9 and TRBJ1-2; D is possibly TRBD1 (5 bases). Per the germline V gene, CDR1 is SEHNR and CDR2 is FQNEAQ (reference sequence). The CDR3 spans 16 residues. With 5 bases removed from V and 2 bases from J, the gap between germline ends came to 18 bases. The CDR3 DNA follows: TGTGCCAGCAGCCGTCTTTGGGACGGGGGGAACTATGGCTACACCTTC. Protein sequence: CASSRLWDGGNYGYTF.